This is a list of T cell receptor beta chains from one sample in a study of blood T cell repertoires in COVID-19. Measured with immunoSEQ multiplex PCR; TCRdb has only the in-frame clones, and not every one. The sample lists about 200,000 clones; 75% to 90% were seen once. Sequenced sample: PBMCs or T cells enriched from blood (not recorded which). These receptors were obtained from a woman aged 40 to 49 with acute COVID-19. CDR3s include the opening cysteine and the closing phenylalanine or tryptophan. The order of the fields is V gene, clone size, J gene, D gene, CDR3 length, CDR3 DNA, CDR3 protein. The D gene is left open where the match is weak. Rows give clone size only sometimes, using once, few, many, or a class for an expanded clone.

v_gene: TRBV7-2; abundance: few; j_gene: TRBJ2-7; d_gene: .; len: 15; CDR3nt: TGTGCCAGCAGCCAGCGACCGGGTAGCTCCTACGAGCAGTACTTC; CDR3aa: CASSQRPGSSYEQYF
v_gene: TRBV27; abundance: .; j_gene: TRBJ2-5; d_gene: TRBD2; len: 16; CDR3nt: TGTGCCAGCAGTTTATGGGGGGGTTCGGTACAAGAGACCCAGTACTTC; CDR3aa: CASSLWGGSVQETQYF
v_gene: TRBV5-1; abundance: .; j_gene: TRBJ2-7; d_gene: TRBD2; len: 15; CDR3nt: TGCGCCAGCAGCTTGGACCAGGGACTAGCGCACGAGCAGTACTTC; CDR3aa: CASSLDQGLAHEQYF
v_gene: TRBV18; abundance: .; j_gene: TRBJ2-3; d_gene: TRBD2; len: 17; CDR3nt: TGTGCCAGCTCACCGGCACTAGCGGGAGTTAGCACAGATACGCAGTATTTT; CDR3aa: CASSPALAGVSTDTQYF
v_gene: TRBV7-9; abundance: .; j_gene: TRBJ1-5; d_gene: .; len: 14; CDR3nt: TGTGCCAGCAGCCCCGGAGGGGCGGGTCAGCCCCAGCATTTT; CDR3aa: CASSPGGAGQPQHF
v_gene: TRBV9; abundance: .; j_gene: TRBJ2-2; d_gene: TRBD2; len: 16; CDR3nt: TGTGCCAGCAGCCCGGGACTAGCGGGGAACACCGGGGAGCTGTTTTTT; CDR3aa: CASSPGLAGNTGELFF
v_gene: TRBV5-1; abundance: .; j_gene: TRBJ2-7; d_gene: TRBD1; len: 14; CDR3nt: TGCGCCAGCAGCCCGGACAGGGGGCTCGACGAGCAGTACTTC; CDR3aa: CASSPDRGLDEQYF
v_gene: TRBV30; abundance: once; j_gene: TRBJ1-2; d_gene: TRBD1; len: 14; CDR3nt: TGTGCCTGGAGGAGGGACAGCGCTAACTATGGCTACACCTTC; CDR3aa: CAWRRDSANYGYTF
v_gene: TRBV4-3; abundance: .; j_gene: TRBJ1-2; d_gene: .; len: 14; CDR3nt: TGCGCCAGCAGCCAAGAAACGGGTCGCCTTATCCCCACCTTC; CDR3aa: CASSQETGRLIPTF
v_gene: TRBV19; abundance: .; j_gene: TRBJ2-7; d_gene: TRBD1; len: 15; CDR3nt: TGTGCCAGTAGTAGTACAGGGGGCGAGGGCTACGAGCAGTACTTC; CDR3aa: CASSSTGGEGYEQYF
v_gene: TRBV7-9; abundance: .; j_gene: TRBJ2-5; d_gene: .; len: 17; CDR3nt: TGTGCCAGCAGCTTAGGAGGGGGTGACGGGGCCCAAGAGACCCAGTACTTC; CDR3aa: CASSLGGGDGAQETQYF
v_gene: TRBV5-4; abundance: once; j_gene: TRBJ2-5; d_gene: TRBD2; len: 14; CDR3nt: TGTGCCAGCAGCTTGGAGAGCGGGGACGAGACCCAGTACTTC; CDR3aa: CASSLESGDETQYF
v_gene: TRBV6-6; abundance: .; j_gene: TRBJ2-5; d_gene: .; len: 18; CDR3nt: TGTGCCAGCAGTCGCAGTGTGGCGGGTTCTAGCGTACAAGAGACCCAGTACTTC; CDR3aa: CASSRSVAGSSVQETQYF
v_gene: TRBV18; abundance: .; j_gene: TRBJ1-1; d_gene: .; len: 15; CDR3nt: TGTGCCAGCTCACCACTGTCAGGGCAGAACACTGAAGCTTTCTTT; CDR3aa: CASSPLSGQNTEAFF
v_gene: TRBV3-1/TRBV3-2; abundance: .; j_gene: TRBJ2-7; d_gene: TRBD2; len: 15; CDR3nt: TGTGCCAGCAGCCAGGGACTAGCGGGTCTCGACGAGCAGTACTTC; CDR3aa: CASSQGLAGLDEQYF
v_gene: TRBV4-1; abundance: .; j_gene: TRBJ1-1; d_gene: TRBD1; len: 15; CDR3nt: TGCGCCAGCAGCCAGGATTACGGGACAGGGGGCAAAGCTTTCTTT; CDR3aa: CASSQDYGTGGKAFF
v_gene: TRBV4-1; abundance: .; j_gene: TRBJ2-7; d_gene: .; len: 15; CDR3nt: TGCGCCAGCAGCCAAGAGGAGGCTAGCCGGGGCGAGCAGTACTTC; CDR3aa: CASSQEEASRGEQYF
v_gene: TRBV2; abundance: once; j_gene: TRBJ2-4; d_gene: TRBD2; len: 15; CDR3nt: TGTGCCAGCGAGGGACTAGCGGGGGGGCCGGGAGTTCAGTACTTC; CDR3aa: CASEGLAGGPGVQYF
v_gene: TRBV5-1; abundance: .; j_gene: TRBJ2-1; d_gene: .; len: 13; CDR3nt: TGCGCCAGCAGCTTGGAGCAGGGCAGTGAGCAGTTCTTC; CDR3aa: CASSLEQGSEQFF
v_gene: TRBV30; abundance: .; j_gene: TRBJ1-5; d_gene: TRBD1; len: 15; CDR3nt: TGTGCCTGGAGTGTTACAGGGGGTATAAATCAGCCCCAGCATTTT; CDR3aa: CAWSVTGGINQPQHF
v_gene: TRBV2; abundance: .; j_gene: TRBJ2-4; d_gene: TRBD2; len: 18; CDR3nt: TGTGCCAGCAGTGAACGTCTACTAGCGGGAACGGCCAAAAACATTCAGTACTTC; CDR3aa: CASSERLLAGTAKNIQYF
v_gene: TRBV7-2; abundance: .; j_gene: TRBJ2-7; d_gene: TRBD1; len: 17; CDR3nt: TGTGCCAGCAGCTTAACGGGACAGCGCTTTCTCTCCTACGAGCAGTACTTC; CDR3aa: CASSLTGQRFLSYEQYF
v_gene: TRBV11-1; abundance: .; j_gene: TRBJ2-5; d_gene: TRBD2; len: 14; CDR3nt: TGTGCCAGCAGCTTCGCGGGAGGGAGAGAGACCCAGTACTTC; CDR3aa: CASSFAGGRETQYF
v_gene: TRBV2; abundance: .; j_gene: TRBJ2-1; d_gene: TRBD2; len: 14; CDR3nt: TGTGCCAGCAGTTGGACTAGCGAGTACAATGAGCAGTTCTTC; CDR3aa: CASSWTSEYNEQFF